This T cell receptor beta chain was profiled in a study of blood T cell repertoires in COVID-19. The overall study: Researchers got acute and convalescent COVID-19 samples from the United States, Italy and Spain.

Followed longitudinally, the Seattle patients had been enrolled during active infection. The CDR3 covers 16 residues. CDR1 is MGHRA, CDR2 YSYEKL, per germline. V lost 1 base, J lost 1 base, and 2 bases stayed unmatched. The assay was immunoSEQ multiplex PCR, and TCRdb's table has in-frame clones only and misses some. The sample contains about 250,000 clones, more than 75% of which appear only once. The chain combines TRBV4-1 with TRBJ1-3, with 9 bases fitting TRBD1. The sequence was collected from a woman at least 80 years old with COVID-19, enrolled during active disease. The material sequenced was peripheral blood. CDR3 residues: CASSQGDRASGNTIYF. CDR3 nucleotide sequence: TGCGCCAGCAGCCAAGGGGACAGGGCGTCTGGAAACACCATATATTTT.